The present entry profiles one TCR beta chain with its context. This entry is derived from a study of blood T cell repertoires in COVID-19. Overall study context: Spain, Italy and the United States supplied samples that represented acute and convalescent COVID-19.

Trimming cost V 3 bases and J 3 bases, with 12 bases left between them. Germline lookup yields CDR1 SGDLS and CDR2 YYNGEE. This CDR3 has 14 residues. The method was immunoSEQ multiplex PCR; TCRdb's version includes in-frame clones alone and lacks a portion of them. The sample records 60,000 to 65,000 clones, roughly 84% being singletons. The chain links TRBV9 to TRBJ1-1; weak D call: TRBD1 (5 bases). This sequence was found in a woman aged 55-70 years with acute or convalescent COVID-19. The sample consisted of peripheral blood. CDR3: CASSARQRDTEAFF. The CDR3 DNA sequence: TGTGCCAGCAGCGCCCGACAGCGGGACACTGAAGCTTTCTTT.